This entry describes one T cell receptor beta chain. Its antigen is still unknown. Base qualities are not provided; no much larger clone lies one nucleotide away. Genomic DNA was used as template for profiling of TCR beta VDJ combinations and CDR3 sequences. An Illumina HiSeq 2000 was the platform used for TCR repertoire sequencing. As for the authors' bioinformatics: Repertoires were assessed using TRBV/TRBJ rearrangement plots, CDR3 size and DJ length profiles, and Simpson's diversity index. Whichever DNA sequence was most abundant in the deep sequencing data was defined as the immunodominant clone. CDR3 amino acid sequences were screened for sharing across subjects and compared with published repertoires and the VDJdb database. The raw public data were reprocessed by TCRdb itself: fastp quality trimming at Q25, MiXCR clonotype calling, in-frame beta chains only. Entries are consolidated by CDR3 protein sequence, retaining the most common genes and DNA. TCRdb assigned the V and J calls; the authors' analysis was not used. For this sample the table gives about 190,000 distinct CDR3 sequences, of which approximately 48% were detected only once. Together, the top ten hold over 7.5% of the sample.

Patients chosen for sequencing had shown expansion of CD8+CD57+ cells by flow cytometry. All patients had severe acquired aplastic anemia diagnosed by International Study of Aplastic Anemia and Agranulocytosis and Camitta criteria. At the time blood was sampled, none of the patients had received any therapy. In this study, sorted CD4+ and CD8+ T cells from the blood of healthy subjects and of severe aplastic anemia patients had their TCR repertoires deep-sequenced. Patients were enrolled in the USA under clinicaltrials.gov protocols 00001620, 01623167, 00001397, 00071045, 00081523 and 00961064. Ficoll-Paque density gradient centrifugation was used to isolate peripheral blood mononuclear cells. Before DNA extraction, CD4+ and CD8+ T cells were sorted by FACS or by magnetic beads. The data stem from a study of CD8+CD57+ T cells in acquired aplastic anemia (dated by TCRdb to the late 2010s). Broadly, across the study: DNA extracted from sorted CD4+ and CD8+ cells had a mean of approximately 3.5 ug, with a range of about 0.19 to 27.4 ug. A CD8+CD57+ expansion meant a frequency higher than the mean frequency seen in healthy subjects. Study-wide findings and limitations: No significant difference in CD8+ Simpson's diversity was found between patients and healthy controls (P=0.060). Fewer than 35 CD8+ CDR3 sequences were found to be shared between patients and controls, but these sequences appeared to be highly expressed in patients and within the immunodominant clones of the patients.

CDR1 and CDR2 were assigned from the germline V gene as SGDLS and YYNGEE. V loses 0 bases, J loses 1 base, and the germline ends lie 7 bases apart. The CDR3, cysteine through phenylalanine, is 15 amino acids long. Only the CDR3 portion is preserved as DNA: 45 bases, with reading frame beginning at the first base. Source material: sorted CD4+, CD8+, or CD8+CD57+ T cells (not recorded which) from PBMCs. The clonotype was recovered from a human donor with aplastic anemia. This sequence uses TRBV9 and TRBJ2-2; the D gene remains uncertain. The nucleotide sequence is TGTGCCAGCAGCGTAGCTCTCGGGAACACCGGGGAGCTGTTTTTT. Translated, this is CASSVALGNTGELFF.